These 17 T cell receptor beta chains share one sample of origin, sequenced in a study of blood T cell repertoires in COVID-19. Profiling relied on immunoSEQ multiplex PCR, and the TCRdb table lists in-frame clones only, not all of them. The sample holds 220,000 or so clones; 75% to 85% are singletons and the top ten take 7% to 10%. Sample: peripheral blood. The receptors were sampled from a woman of 80 years or more with COVID-19, enrolled during active disease.

This clone was seen only a few times. The gene calls are TRBV3-1 (or the pseudogene TRBV3-2) and TRBJ2-7; no clear D gene. The CDR3 length is 12 residues. V was pared by 4 bases and J by 2 bases, with 6 bases between. The germline V gene encodes CDR1 LGHDT and CDR2 YNNKEL (reference sequence). The CDR3 sequence: CASSRRAYEQYF. In nucleotides, the CDR3 is TGTGCCAGCAGCCGTCGAGCCTACGAGCAGTACTTC.

The chain has TRBV9 and TRBJ2-7, with TRBD2 matching 11 bases. CDR3 length: 15 residues. With V trimmed by 3 bases and J by 3 bases, 5 bases remained unmatched. CDR1 is SGDLS, CDR2 YYNGEE, per germline. The CDR3 protein is CASSAGTSGNYEQYF. The CDR3 region has the DNA TGTGCCAGCAGCGCCGGGACTAGCGGAAACTACGAGCAGTACTTC.

The chain recombines TRBV7-6 with TRBJ1-3; 9 nucleotides agree with TRBD1. The CDR3 extends over 16 amino acids. Trimming cost V 0 bases and J 1 base; bases outside gene matches: 1. CDR1 is SGHVS, CDR2 FNYEAQ, per germline. The CDR3 bases are TGTGCCAGCAGCTTAGCAGGGACAGGGTCTGGAAACACCATATATTTT. Translation gives CASSLAGTGSGNTIYF.

This chain uses TRBV2 with TRBJ1-6; 7 nucleotides align to TRBD1. V shed 8 bases, J shed 10 bases, and the junction held 11 bases outside the gene matches. Per the germline V gene, CDR1 is SNHLY and CDR2 is FYNNEI. The CDR3 has 14 residues. CDR3 loop: CASDAEGGRSPLHF. The CDR3 DNA is TGTGCCAGCGATGCGGAAGGGGGCAGATCACCCCTCCACTTT.

The V call is TRBV19, the J call TRBJ2-2; 11 bases are shared with TRBD2. The V gene end was trimmed by 3 bases and the J gene end by 2 bases; junction bases not matched to a gene: 17. CDR3 size: 21 residues. Germline V CDR1 and CDR2: LNHDA, SQIVND (reference sequence). CDR3 coding DNA: TGTGCCAGTAGTATTCGCGGGCAGCCGGGACTAGCGGCTCCTAACACCGGGGAGCTGTTTTTT. It encodes CASSIRGQPGLAAPNTGELFF.

The chain uses TRBV28 and TRBJ2-2; 9 bases line up with TRBD2. After removal of 1 base from V and 0 bases from J, the junction contained 12 bases not matched to a gene. CDR1 is MDHEN and CDR2 is SYDVKM in the germline V gene. The CDR3 extends over 20 amino acids. The CDR3 loop reads CASSLSLWGSGSANTGELFF. DNA for the CDR3: TGTGCCAGCAGTTTATCTCTTTGGGGTAGCGGGAGCGCGAACACCGGGGAGCTGTTTTTT.

The chain uses TRBV7-6 and TRBJ1-3; 10 nucleotides match TRBD1. The CDR3 is 16 residues long. CDR1 is SGHVS, CDR2 FNYEAQ, per germline. V lost 5 bases and J lost 0; bases outside the gene matches: 4. For the CDR3, the DNA is TGTGCCAGCAGCCCCTGGACAGGGGGCTCTGGAAACACCATATATTTT. Translation: CASSPWTGGSGNTIYF.

The CDR3 DNA follows: TGTGCCAGCAGCTTAGTAGCAGGGGCTAACTATGGCTACACCTTC. Protein product: CASSLVAGANYGYTF. The gene calls are TRBV11-2 and TRBJ1-2; possible D gene TRBD1, 6 bases. Trimming took 1 base from V and 0 from J, leaving 9 bases between them. The CDR3 runs 15 residues. Germline lookup yields CDR1 SGHAT and CDR2 FQNNGV.

J is TRBJ2-1 and V is TRBV6-2 or TRBV6-3, with D perhaps TRBD1 (6 bases). The germline V gene encodes CDR1 MNHEY and CDR2 SVGEGT. The V end lost 3 bases, the J end lost 7 bases, and 13 bases lay between the germline ends. The CDR3 has 14 amino acids. The CDR3 spells CASSYGTPRNEQFF. As DNA, the CDR3 is TGTGCCAGCAGTTATGGGACACCACGGAATGAGCAGTTCTTC.

The rearrangement uses TRBV3-1 (or the pseudogene TRBV3-2) and TRBJ1-4; D uncertain. The CDR3 has 12 amino acids. Deletions cut 4 bases from V and 7 bases from J, with 7 bases between. Germline V CDR1 and CDR2: LGHDT, YNNKEL (reference sequence). CDR3 coding DNA: TGTGCCAGCAGCCTAGGAGGTGAAAAACTGTTTTTT. This codes for CASSLGGEKLFF.

The chain uses TRBV9 and TRBJ1-2; 9 nucleotides align to TRBD1. There are 18 residues in the CDR3. Germline V gene data show CDR1 as SGDLS and CDR2 as YYNGEE. The J segment lost 5 bases and the V segment lost 1 base, leaving 15 bases of the junction unmatched. The CDR3 sequence: CASSVRSRDREGAYGYTF. The CDR3 DNA reads as TGTGCCAGCAGCGTACGGTCTAGGGACAGGGAAGGAGCATATGGCTACACCTTC.

The V and J genes are TRBV6-5 and TRBJ1-2; D gene ambiguous. This CDR3 comprises 12 residues. Per the germline V gene, CDR1 is MNHEY and CDR2 is SVGAGI. With 6 bases removed from V and 5 bases from J, the gap between germline ends came to 10 bases. The CDR3 reads CASRVTGYGYTF. The CDR3 DNA reads TGTGCCAGCAGAGTGACGGGGTATGGCTACACCTTC.

The chain employs TRBV7-9 and TRBJ1-4; 9 positions agree with TRBD1. The CDR3 runs 17 residues. Trimming removed 1 base from V and 6 bases from J; junction bases left unmatched: 9. Per germline, CDR1 SEHNR and CDR2 FQNEAQ (reference sequence). The CDR3 DNA follows: TGTGCCAGCAGCTTAGACCCACTCCGGGACAGGGATGAAAAACTGTTTTTT. Encoded protein: CASSLDPLRDRDEKLFF.

The rearrangement links TRBV30 to TRBJ1-5; 7 bases are a match to TRBD1. The CDR3 extends over 13 amino acids. J was trimmed by 4 bases and V by 4 bases; bases with no gene match: 4. In germline, CDR1 is GTSNPN, CDR2 SVGIG (reference sequence). The CDR3 spells CAWTGGPNQPQHF. CDR3 coding DNA: TGTGCCTGGACAGGGGGGCCTAATCAGCCCCAGCATTTT.

The V gene is TRBV10-1, the J gene TRBJ2-7; D is possibly TRBD1 (6 bases). Germline lookup yields CDR1 WNHNN and CDR2 SYGVQD (reference sequence). CDR3 length equals 13 residues. Trimming shortened V by 6 bases and J by 0 bases, and 9 bases separated the two germline ends. The CDR3 reads CASRRGSSYEQYF. In DNA form, the CDR3 reads TGCGCCAGCAGGAGGGGGAGCTCCTACGAGCAGTACTTC.

This clone has ten or more counts. The identical CDR3 is also encoded by other nucleotide sequences in the sample. The chain links TRBV11-3 to TRBJ2-7; a possible D gene is TRBD2 (6 bases). CDR1 is SGHNT, CDR2 YENEEA, per germline. CDR3 length: 14 residues. V was cut by 6 bases and J by 0 bases, with 12 bases left in between. The CDR3 nucleotides read TGTGCCAGCAGTCTGGGGGGAAGCTCCTACGAGCAGTACTTC. It is translated as CASSLGGSSYEQYF.

There are a few counts of this clone. This rearrangement joins TRBV6-2 or TRBV6-3 to TRBJ2-7; 9 bases are shared with TRBD2. This CDR3 spans 19 amino acids. CDR1 is MNHEY, CDR2 SVGEGT, per germline. J lost 3 bases, V lost 0 bases, and 15 bases had no gene match. CDR3: CASSYSMFALAGSYYEQYF. As DNA, the CDR3 is TGTGCCAGCAGTTACTCGATGTTCGCGCTAGCGGGGAGCTACTACGAGCAGTACTTC.